The T cell receptor beta chain described here comes from a study of CD8+CD57+ T cells in acquired aplastic anemia. Both TCR beta VDJ combination and CDR3 sequence profiling were carried out. Genomic DNA was the template for this profiling. TCRdb analysed the reads with MiXCR anew, one entry per CDR3 protein. The data contain roughly 170,000 distinct CDR3 sequences, 48% of them singletons. Previously, flow cytometry had revealed CD8+CD57+ cell expansion in the patients chosen for sequencing. A severe acquired aplastic anemia diagnosis applied to all patients. At blood sampling, none of the patients had yet received therapy. Study findings and constraints: Patients and controls turned out to have twenty-nine CD8+ CDR3 sequences in common. CD8+ Simpson's diversity in patients was not significantly different from that in controls.

Of note for this clonotype: Its antigen remains unidentified.

The origin of this receptor is a human donor with aplastic anemia. Material for sequencing was sorted CD4+, CD8+, or CD8+CD57+ T cells (not recorded which) from PBMCs.

CDR3 loop: CATSSDSPQLFF. CDR3 DNA sequence: TGTGCCACCAGCAGCGACTCCCCCCAGCTGTTCTTC. The V and J genes are TRBV15 and TRBJ2-1; the D is unclear. Germline values: CDR1 LNHNV, CDR2 YYDKDF (reference sequence). Trimming cost V 3 bases and J 15 bases, with 15 bases left between them. This CDR3 comprises 12 residues. The complete variable domain, with remaining parts taken from reference TRBV15 and TRBJ2-1, reads DAMVIQNPRYQVTQFGKPVTLSCSQTLNHNVMYWYQQKSSQAPKLLFHYYDKDFNNEADTPDNFQSRRPNTSFCFLDIRSPGLGDTAMYLCATSSDSPQLFFGPGTRLTVL.